The T cell receptor (beta chain) under discussion was sequenced for a study of PD-L1 blockade in urothelial cancer. Study details: Analyses were performed on blood at 3 weeks after treatment start (the second dose) and at 6 weeks. Specimens of blood held a median count of about 150,000 T cells.

This sample's time point: peripheral blood 6 weeks after treatment start. Study-level findings and limits: Patients who had durable benefit saw their tumor-associated blood clones expand more at 3 weeks.

Clones were sequenced by immunoSEQ multiplex PCR, and TCRdb holds only the in-frame ones, with some missing. The data contain more than 95,000 clones, around 89% of them seen just once; the ten biggest clones take up 1.7%. Details on this clone: No antigen is known for it.

The source is a man between 60 and 70 years old with urothelial cancer. The sample in question was PBMCs, obtained around atezolizumab (anti-PD-L1) treatment.

The CDR3 protein is CASSRDRENSPLHF. The CDR3 DNA follows: TGTGCCAGCTCCCGGGACAGGGAAAATTCACCCCTCCACTTT. The genes are TRBV27 and TRBJ1-6; 9 bases map to TRBD1. The junction had 6 bases not matched to a gene; V was cut back by 8 bases and J by 7 bases. The CDR3 consists of 14 residues. In germline, CDR1 is MNHEY, CDR2 SMNVEV (reference sequence).